These 27 T cell receptor beta chains were sequenced from one sample in a study of identical twins listed by TCRdb under 2016. The method behind the library was 5' RACE. Sequencing was carried out with an Illumina HiSeq 2000. The raw public data were reprocessed by TCRdb itself: fastp quality trimming at Q25, MiXCR clonotype calling, in-frame beta chains only. Merged by CDR3 protein, the rows form single entries marked with the most common genes and DNA. Present in this sample are around 290,000 distinct CDR3 sequences, more than 8% of which were seen just once. The ten biggest clones cover about 7.1% of the sample. These data were also filed under a second study, of yellow fever vaccine responses in identical twins.

The material sequenced was CD8+ T cells sorted from blood. The receptors shown here come from a woman aged 18-30 years in good health.

The chain has TRBV20-1 and TRBJ2-5, with TRBD2 identical over 8 bases. The CDR3 totals 16 residues. Germline CDR1 reads DFQATT; CDR2 reads SNEGSKA (reference sequence). V gave up 2 bases and J gave up 5 bases; unmatched junction bases: 13. The CDR3 DNA reads as TGCAGTGCTAGAAGGTCACGGAAGCGGGGGTTTGAGACCCAGTACTTC. Translation gives CSARRSRKRGFETQYF.

This clonotype was seen more than once but under ten times. The V call is TRBV4-3, the J call TRBJ2-1; 13 bases map to TRBD2. After removal of 2 bases from V and 8 bases from J, the junction contained 12 bases not matched to a gene. Germline V gene lookup returns CDR1 LGHNA and CDR2 YSLEER. This CDR3 contains 18 residues. The CDR3 protein is CASSQSPITSGRGDEQFF. In nucleotides, the CDR3 is TGCGCCAGCAGCCAATCACCAATTACTAGCGGGAGGGGCGATGAGCAGTTCTTC.

This rearrangement joins TRBV5-1 to TRBJ2-1; D may match TRBD1 or TRBD2 (6 bases each). V was cut by 2 bases and J by 0 bases, with 18 bases left in between. This CDR3 has 18 amino acids. Germline V gives CDR1 SGHRS, CDR2 YFSETQ. CDR3 sequence reads: CASSLGRSGAGSYNEQFF. The CDR3 DNA sequence: TGCGCCAGCAGCTTAGGACGTTCGGGGGCAGGCTCCTACAATGAGCAGTTCTTC.

The chain couples TRBV15 to TRBJ2-7; the match to TRBD2 covers 11 bases. J gave up 1 base and V 4 bases, and 3 bases lay outside the gene matches. Germline CDR1 reads LNHNV; CDR2 reads YYDKDF (reference sequence). The CDR3 is 15 residues long. CDR3 protein: CATSNGLAGSYEQYF. The CDR3 DNA reads as TGTGCCACCAGCAACGGACTAGCGGGTTCCTACGAGCAGTACTTC.

This clonotype was picked up many times. The gene calls are TRBV12-3 or TRBV12-4 and TRBJ2-2, with D perhaps TRBD1 (6 bases). CDR3 length: 16 amino acids. Trimming shortened V by 6 bases and J by 10 bases, and 24 bases separated the two germline ends. The CDR3 DNA reads TGTGCCAGCAGACAGGGCCGGGACCCCAGGACCCAGGAGCTGTTTTTT. Translated: CASRQGRDPRTQELFF.

This clonotype appeared many times. This sequence joins TRBV5-1 and TRBJ1-4; D might be TRBD1 (5 bases). This CDR3 region has 16 residues. V dropped 2 bases and J dropped 5 bases, with 16 bases sitting between them. Germline V gene sequence: CDR1 SGHRS, CDR2 YFSETQ. CDR3 protein: CASSLGRGDPNEKLFF. The CDR3 bases are TGCGCCAGCAGCTTAGGACGAGGGGACCCGAATGAAAAACTGTTTTTT. The whole variable domain, filled in from reference TRBV5-1 and TRBJ1-4, reads KAGVTQTPRYLIKTRGQQVTLSCSPISGHRSVSWYQQTPGQGLQFLFEYFSETQRNKGNFPGRFSGRQFSNSRSEMNVSTLELGDSALYLCASSLGRGDPNEKLFFGSGTQLSVL.

This clonotype has more than one count but fewer than ten. The chain recombines TRBV11-1 with TRBJ2-1, with TRBD2 identical over 11 bases. Germline CDR1 SGHAT, CDR2 FQDESV (reference sequence). V trimming: 5 bases; J trimming: 1 base; junction bases outside the gene matches: 13. This CDR3 spans 19 amino acids. CDR3 protein: CASSPAFPASGRSYNEQFF. CDR3 DNA sequence: TGTGCCAGCAGCCCCGCCTTCCCGGCTAGCGGGAGGTCCTACAATGAGCAGTTCTTC. The whole variable domain, filled in from reference TRBV11-1 and TRBJ2-1, reads EAEVAQSPRYKITEKSQAVAFWCDPISGHATLYWYRQILGQGPELLVQFQDESVVDDSQLPKDRFSAERLKGVDSTLKIQPAELGDSAMYLCASSPAFPASGRSYNEQFFGPGTRLTVL.

The chain links TRBV29-1 to TRBJ2-2; 8 bases fit TRBD2. J was trimmed by 3 bases and V by 1 base; bases with no gene match: 13. This CDR3 spans 18 amino acids. The germline V gene encodes CDR1 SQVTM and CDR2 ANQGSEA. This CDR3 reads CSVEGIGREGVDTGELFF. The DNA for the CDR3 is TGCAGCGTTGAAGGTATAGGACGGGAGGGCGTGGACACCGGGGAGCTGTTTTTT.

The chain employs TRBV7-2 and TRBJ1-4; weak D call: TRBD1 (5 bases). Looked up from germline, CDR1 is SGHTA and CDR2 is FQGNSA. V lost 2 bases and J 7 bases, leaving 8 bases between the germline ends. The CDR3 totals 13 residues. The CDR3 loop reads CASSLSRVEKLFF. The CDR3 DNA is TGTGCCAGCAGCTTAAGCAGGGTTGAAAAACTGTTTTTT.

This clonotype was found many times. This chain joins TRBV20-1 and TRBJ2-4, with 9 bases fitting TRBD2. V dropped 0 bases and J dropped 8; count of bases not matched to a gene: 8. From germline, CDR1 is DFQATT and CDR2 SNEGSKA (reference sequence). This CDR3 spans 15 amino acids. The CDR3 sequence is CSARDSGREMDIQYF. For the CDR3, the DNA is TGCAGTGCTAGAGATAGCGGGAGAGAGATGGACATTCAGTACTTC.

This chain uses TRBV7-8 with TRBJ2-7; 7 bases are a match to TRBD1. CDR3 length: 15 amino acids. The germline gives CDR1 SGHVS, CDR2 FQNEAQ. The V segment lost 1 base and the J segment 2 bases; nucleotides outside the gene matches: 5. CDR3 sequence reads: CASSLGTGIAYEQYF. The CDR3 DNA is TGTGCCAGCAGCTTAGGGACAGGTATAGCCTACGAGCAGTACTTC.

This clonotype appeared many times. The chain is built from TRBV7-9 and TRBJ2-5; 9 nucleotides match TRBD1. The CDR3 length is 16 residues. The trim removed 2 bases at V and 2 bases at J, leaving 6 bases unmatched. The germline CDR1 and CDR2 sequences are SEHNR and FQNEAQ (reference sequence). CDR3 nucleotides: TGTGCCAGCAGCTTAACGACAGGGGGTGTACAAGAGACCCAGTACTTC. This sequence encodes CASSLTTGGVQETQYF.

This clonotype showed up many times. The chain uses TRBV29-1 and TRBJ2-1; 10 bases fit TRBD2. The V gene end was trimmed by 0 bases and the J gene end by 4 bases; junction bases not matched to a gene: 9. CDR3 length: 17 amino acids. Per the germline V gene, CDR1 is SQVTM and CDR2 is ANQGSEA. CDR3 sequence reads: CSVEDLLGSGRYNEQFF. The CDR3 nucleotides are TGCAGCGTTGAAGATCTTCTGGGTAGCGGGAGGTACAATGAGCAGTTCTTC.

This clonotype was counted at least ten times. The CDR3 loop is CAWSAGTGDNEQFF. In DNA form, the CDR3 reads TGTGCCTGGAGTGCCGGGACAGGGGACAATGAGCAGTTCTTC. The chain combines TRBV30 with TRBJ2-1, with 10 bases identical to TRBD1. J gave up 5 bases and V 1 base, and 2 bases lay outside the gene matches. The CDR3 consists of 14 residues. Germline values: CDR1 GTSNPN, CDR2 SVGIG (reference sequence). Full variable domain (outside the CDR3, taken from reference TRBV30 and TRBJ2-1): SQTIHQWPATLVQPVGSPLSLECTVEGTSNPNLYWYRQAAGRGLQLLFYSVGIGQISSEVPQNLSASRPQDRQFILSSKKLLLSDSGFYLCAWSAGTGDNEQFFGPGTRLTVL.

The V call is TRBV7-8, the J call TRBJ1-5; TRBD1 matches at 7 bases. The V and J ends lost 5 bases and 7 bases, in that order; junction bases with no gene match: 2. Germline values: CDR1 SGHVS, CDR2 FQNEAQ. This CDR3 spans 12 amino acids. CDR3 protein: CASSLRGQPQHF. The DNA of the CDR3 is TGTGCCAGCAGCCTCAGGGGGCAGCCCCAGCATTTT.

The sample holds a few counts of this clonotype. The CDR3 sequence is CASSLADRYRDIPREQYF. As DNA, the CDR3 is TGTGCCAGCAGCTTAGCGGATCGGTACCGGGACATACCTCGCGAGCAGTACTTC. The chain links TRBV11-1 to TRBJ2-7; D perhaps matches TRBD1 (6 bases). Germline-derived CDR1 and CDR2 are SGHAT and FQDESV (reference sequence). V lost 0 bases, J lost 6 bases, and 24 bases lay in between. This CDR3 spans 18 amino acids.

This clonotype occurred many times. This chain joins TRBV27 and TRBJ2-1; D is perhaps TRBD1 or TRBD2 (6 bases each). V was shortened by 3 bases and J by 8 bases, with 11 bases between the two germline ends. Per germline, CDR1 MNHEY and CDR2 SMNVEV (reference sequence). The CDR3 covers 13 residues. CDR3 sequence: CASSFSGADEQFF. The CDR3, as DNA: TGTGCCAGCAGTTTTTCGGGGGCGGATGAGCAGTTCTTC.

This clonotype turned up a few times. V is TRBV5-1 and J is TRBJ1-2; TRBD1 is a possible D gene (5 bases). Per the germline V gene, CDR1 is SGHRS and CDR2 is YFSETQ. This CDR3 comprises 13 residues. V gave up 0 bases and J gave up 5 bases, with 8 bases separating them. As DNA, the CDR3 is TGCGCCAGCAGCTTGGATAAGGGGTATGGCTACACCTTC. This sequence encodes CASSLDKGYGYTF.

This clonotype was observed many times. The chain joins TRBV20-1 to TRBJ2-1, with TRBD2 matching 7 bases. The J segment lost 4 bases and the V segment lost 5 bases, leaving 11 bases of the junction unmatched. This CDR3 spans 15 amino acids. The germline gives CDR1 DFQATT, CDR2 SNEGSKA (reference sequence). The CDR3 coding sequence is TGCAGTGCTGATATAGGCGGGAGTAATTACAATGAGCAGTTCTTC. Translating gives CSADIGGSNYNEQFF.

This clonotype was picked up many times. The V gene is TRBV5-1, the J gene TRBJ2-3; 7 bases align to TRBD1. The CDR3 has 15 residues. In germline, CDR1 is SGHRS, CDR2 YFSETQ. Trimming at V came to 0 bases and at J to 6 bases, leaving 7 bases not matched to a gene. The chain's CDR3 is CASSLGTGIGDTQYF. The CDR3 DNA follows: TGCGCCAGCAGCTTGGGGACAGGTATCGGGGATACGCAGTATTTT.

This clonotype was seen ten or more times. The chain couples TRBV20-1 to TRBJ2-3; 8 nucleotides agree with TRBD2. Looked up from germline, CDR1 is DFQATT and CDR2 is SNEGSKA (reference sequence). The length of the CDR3 is 14 residues. V dropped 3 bases and J dropped 6; count of bases not matched to a gene: 8. CDR3 DNA: TGCAGTGCTAGCTTAGCGGGGATAGCCGATACGCAGTATTTT. This translates into CSASLAGIADTQYF.

This clonotype has a count of ten or more. V and J are TRBV28 and TRBJ2-3; the match to TRBD2 covers 9 bases. V lost 6 bases, J lost 3 bases, and 10 bases stayed unmatched. The CDR3 extends over 16 amino acids. Germline assignment: CDR1 MDHEN and CDR2 SYDVKM. CDR3 in amino acids: CASSPLAGVSTDTQYF. The CDR3 DNA follows: TGTGCCAGCAGCCCCTTAGCGGGGGTATCGACAGATACGCAGTATTTT.

This clonotype occurred many times. The genes are TRBV4-1 and TRBJ2-2; 8 nucleotides match TRBD2. V trimming: 1 base; J trimming: 3 bases; junction bases outside the gene matches: 1. Germline-derived CDR1 and CDR2 are MGHRA and YSYEKL. The CDR3 runs 15 residues. The CDR3 sequence: CASSQVAGYTGELFF. DNA for the CDR3: TGCGCCAGCAGCCAAGTAGCGGGGTACACCGGGGAGCTGTTTTTT.

This clonotype occurred many times. The J gene is TRBJ2-1, the V gene TRBV12-3 or TRBV12-4; TRBD2 might be the D (6 bases). The CDR3 has 13 residues. V dropped 0 bases and J dropped 13 bases, with 13 bases sitting between them. The CDR3 is CASSLAGRSTQFF. CDR3 in DNA: TGTGCCAGCAGTTTAGCGGGGAGGAGTACTCAGTTCTTC.

This clonotype was picked up many times. This sequence joins TRBV7-9 and TRBJ2-5, with 7 bases that match TRBD1. The CDR3 totals 12 residues. J gave up 14 bases and V 5 bases, and 11 bases lay outside the gene matches. Germline lookup yields CDR1 SEHNR and CDR2 FQNEAQ (reference sequence). The CDR3 loop is CASSHIDREDYF. The CDR3 DNA reads as TGTGCCAGCAGCCATATAGACAGGGAAGATTACTTC.

The chain employs TRBV7-9 and TRBJ1-1; D uncertain. This CDR3 has 14 residues. The ends were cut back, 1 base at V and 3 bases at J, with 9 bases in the middle. The germline V gene has CDR1 SEHNR and CDR2 FQNEAQ (reference sequence). This CDR3 is CASSLGGADTEAFF. CDR3 sequence (DNA): TGTGCCAGCAGCTTAGGGGGTGCGGACACTGAAGCTTTCTTT. The full variable domain, completed using reference TRBV7-9 and TRBJ1-1, is DTGVSQNPRHKITKRGQNVTFRCDPISEHNRLYWYRQTLGQGPEFLTYFQNEAQLEKSRLLSDRFSAERPKGSFSTLEIQRTEQGDSAMYLCASSLGGADTEAFFGQGTRLTVV.

The chain joins TRBV7-9 to TRBJ2-1; TRBD1 agrees at 8 bases. Losses at the gene ends were 5 bases for V and 8 bases for J; bases not matched to a gene: 8. CDR3 length: 14 amino acids. Germline CDR1 and CDR2: SEHNR and FQNEAQ (reference sequence). The CDR3 loop is CASSGGQGSHEQFF. The CDR3 DNA reads TGTGCCAGCAGCGGCGGACAGGGTTCGCATGAGCAGTTCTTC.